This passage covers 7 T cell receptor beta chains from one sample sequenced in a study of glioma-infiltrating T cells. TCR alpha and beta CDR3 regions were amplified from RNA using iRepertoire nested multiplex PCR. TCRdb recomputed calls from the multiplex PCR reads with MiXCR, one row per CDR3 protein. The table lists some 40,000 distinct CDR3 sequences, about 22% of them singletons. What was sequenced was glioma tissue, nonneoplastic brain tissue, or PBMCs (not recorded which). The receptors were gathered from a human donor with low-grade glioma or glioblastoma, undergoing nonglioma brain surgery, or in good health (not recorded which).

This clonotype was counted many times. V and J are TRBV9 and TRBJ2-3; 8 bases fit TRBD1. The CDR3 extends over 15 amino acids. J was trimmed by 4 bases and V by 0 bases; bases with no gene match: 4. Germline V gene sequence: CDR1 SGDLS, CDR2 YYNGEE. Here the CDR3 reads CASSVVDREADTQYF. CDR3 coding DNA: TGTGCCAGCAGCGTAGTGGACAGGGAGGCAGATACGCAGTATTTT.

V usage is TRBV6-4 and J usage is TRBJ1-1; tentatively, D is TRBD1 (6 bases). V lost 2 bases to trimming and J lost 1 base, with 20 bases between them. CDR1 MRHNA and CDR2 SNTAGT come from the germline V gene. The CDR3 sequence is 18 residues long. The CDR3 sequence: CASSDRDRSVNRNTEAFF. The DNA for the CDR3 is TGTGCCAGCAGTGACCGAGACAGGAGCGTCAACAGGAACACTGAAGCTTTCTTT.

Judged by abundance, this clonotype is medium-sized (0.01 to 0.1%). This chain uses TRBV6-1 with TRBJ2-7; D is unclear. Trimming took off 2 bases at V and 6 bases at J, with 5 bases between the two ends. From germline, CDR1 is MNHNS and CDR2 SASEGT. This CDR3 region has 11 residues. The CDR3 reads CASSEFAEQYV. For the CDR3, the DNA is TGTGCCAGCAGTGAATTTGCCGAGCAGTACGTC.

This clonotype showed up just a few times. At one of its ends the junction is not consistent with the germline gene, which may arise from a read error. The CDR3 DNA sequence: TGTGCCAGCAGTTTGGACAGGGGGCTAACAGATACGCAGTATTTT. Amino acid sequence: CASSLDRGLTDTQYF. This sequence joins TRBV5-4 and TRBJ2-3; 11 nucleotides agree with TRBD1. The CDR3 contains 15 residues. In germline, CDR1 is SGHNT, CDR2 YYREEE (reference sequence).

This clonotype has just a few counts. The chain uses TRBV9 and TRBJ2-1; 7 nucleotides agree with TRBD1. This CDR3 is built from 14 residues. J lost 5 bases, V lost 1 base, and 3 bases had no gene match. CDR1 and CDR2 from the germline V gene are SGDLS and YYNGEE. CDR3 sequence reads: CASSVFQGDNEQFF. In DNA, the CDR3 is TGTGCCAGCAGCGTATTTCAGGGGGACAATGAGCAGTTCTTC.

This clonotype is medium-sized by share. The gene calls are TRBV6-6 and TRBJ1-1, with D perhaps matching TRBD1 (6 bases). The length of the CDR3 is 17 residues. Germline-derived CDR1 and CDR2 are MNHNY and SVGAGI (reference sequence). Trimming left V 0 bases short and J 0 bases short, with 14 bases between. For the CDR3, the DNA is TGTGCCAGCAGTTACTCGGGGGCAGACGCGTTGAACACTGAAGCTTTCTTT. Translation gives CASSYSGADALNTEAFF.

The table lists this clonotype with many counts. The chain joins TRBV20-1 to TRBJ1-3; possible D gene TRBD1, 5 bases. V was pared by 2 bases and J by 0 bases, with 17 bases between. This CDR3 comprises 17 residues. Germline CDR1 is DFQATT and CDR2 is SNEGSKA (reference sequence). CDR3 sequence (DNA): TGCAGTGCTAGATTACCACGGGGGACCAGCTCTGGAAACACCATATATTTT. Its translation is CSARLPRGTSSGNTIYF.